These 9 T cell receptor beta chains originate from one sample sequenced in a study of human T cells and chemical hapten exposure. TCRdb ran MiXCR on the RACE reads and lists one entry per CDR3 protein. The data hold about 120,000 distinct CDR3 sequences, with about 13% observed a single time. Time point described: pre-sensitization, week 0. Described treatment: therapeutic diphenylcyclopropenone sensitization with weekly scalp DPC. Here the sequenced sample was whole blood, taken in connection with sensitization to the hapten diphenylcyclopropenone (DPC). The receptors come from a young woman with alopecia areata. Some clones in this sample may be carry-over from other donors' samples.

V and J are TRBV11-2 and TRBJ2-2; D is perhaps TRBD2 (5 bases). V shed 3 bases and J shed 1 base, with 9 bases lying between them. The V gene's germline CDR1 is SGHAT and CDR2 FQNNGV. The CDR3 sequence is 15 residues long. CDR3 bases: TGTGCCAGCAGCTTCGGGATAAAGAACACCGGGGAGCTGTTTTTT. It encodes CASSFGIKNTGELFF.

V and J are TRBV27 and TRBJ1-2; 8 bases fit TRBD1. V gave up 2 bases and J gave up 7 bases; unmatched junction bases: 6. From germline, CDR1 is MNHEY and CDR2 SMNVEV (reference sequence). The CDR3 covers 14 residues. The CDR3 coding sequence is TGTGCCAGCAGTTTAGGACAGGGAGTCTCTGGCTACACCTTC. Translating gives CASSLGQGVSGYTF.

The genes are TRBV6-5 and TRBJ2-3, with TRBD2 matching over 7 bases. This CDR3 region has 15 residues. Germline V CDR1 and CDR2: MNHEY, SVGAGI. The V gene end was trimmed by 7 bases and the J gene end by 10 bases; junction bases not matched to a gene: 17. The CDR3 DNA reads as TGTGCCAGCACCGAACAATGGGGGAGGGACGGGGCGCAGTATTTT. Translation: CASTEQWGRDGAQYF.

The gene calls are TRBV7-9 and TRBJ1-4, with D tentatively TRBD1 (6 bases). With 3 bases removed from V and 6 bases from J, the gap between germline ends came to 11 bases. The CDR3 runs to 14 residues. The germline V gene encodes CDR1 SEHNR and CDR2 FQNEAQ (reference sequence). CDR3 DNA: TGTGCCAGCAGCTTTGGGGGCAGTTATGAAAAACTGTTTTTT. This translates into CASSFGGSYEKLFF.

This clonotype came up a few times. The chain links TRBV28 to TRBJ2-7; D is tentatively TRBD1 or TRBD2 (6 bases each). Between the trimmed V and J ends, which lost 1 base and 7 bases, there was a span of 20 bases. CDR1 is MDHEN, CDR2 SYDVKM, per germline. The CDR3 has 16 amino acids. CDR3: CASSLLVGGPAREQYF. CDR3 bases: TGTGCCAGCAGTTTATTAGTAGGGGGGCCCGCTAGGGAGCAGTACTTC.

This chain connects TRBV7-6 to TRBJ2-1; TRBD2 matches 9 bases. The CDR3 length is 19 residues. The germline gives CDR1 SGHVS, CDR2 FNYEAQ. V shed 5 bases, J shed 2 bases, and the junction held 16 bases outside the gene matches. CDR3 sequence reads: CASSRPGGAGGSAYNEQFF. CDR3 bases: TGTGCCAGCAGCAGGCCAGGGGGAGCGGGGGGATCCGCCTACAATGAGCAGTTCTTC.

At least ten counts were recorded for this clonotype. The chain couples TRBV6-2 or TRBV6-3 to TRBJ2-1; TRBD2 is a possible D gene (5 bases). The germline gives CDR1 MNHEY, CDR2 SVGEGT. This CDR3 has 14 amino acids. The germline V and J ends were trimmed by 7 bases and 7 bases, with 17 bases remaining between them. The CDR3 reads CASNHGPLGNEQFF. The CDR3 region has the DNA TGTGCCAGCAACCACGGGCCACTAGGTAATGAGCAGTTCTTC.

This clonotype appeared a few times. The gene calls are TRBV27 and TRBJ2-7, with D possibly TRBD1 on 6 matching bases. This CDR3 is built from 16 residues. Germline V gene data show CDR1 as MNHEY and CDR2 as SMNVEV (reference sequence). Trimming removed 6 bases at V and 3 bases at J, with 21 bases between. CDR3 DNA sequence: TGTGCCAGCAGATACTCCCCGGGCCCAGGGGACTACGAGCAGTACTTC. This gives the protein CASRYSPGPGDYEQYF.

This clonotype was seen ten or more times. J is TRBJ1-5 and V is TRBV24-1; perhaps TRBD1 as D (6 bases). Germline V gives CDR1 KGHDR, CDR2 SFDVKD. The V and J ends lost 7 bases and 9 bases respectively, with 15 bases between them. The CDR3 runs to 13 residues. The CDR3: CATSSGALRPQHF. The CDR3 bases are TGTGCCACCAGCTCAGGGGCCCTGCGGCCCCAGCATTTT.